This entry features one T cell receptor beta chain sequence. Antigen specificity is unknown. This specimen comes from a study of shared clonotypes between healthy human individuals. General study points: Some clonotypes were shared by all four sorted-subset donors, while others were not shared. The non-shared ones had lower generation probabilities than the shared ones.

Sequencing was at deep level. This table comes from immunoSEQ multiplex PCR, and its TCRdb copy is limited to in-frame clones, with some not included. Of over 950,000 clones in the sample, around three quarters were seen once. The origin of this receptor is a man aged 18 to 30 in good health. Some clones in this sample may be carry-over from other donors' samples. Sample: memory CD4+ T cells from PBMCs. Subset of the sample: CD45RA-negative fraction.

DNA for the CDR3: TGTGCCAGCAGCCAAGTGACGAGGGGCAGTGAGACCCAGTACTTC. This gives the protein CASSQVTRGSETQYF. The V and J genes are TRBV4-2 and TRBJ2-5; D tentatively fits TRBD1 or TRBD2 (5 bases each). The V end was cut by 1 base, the J end by 5 bases, with 14 bases between. The CDR3 contains 15 residues. Germline assignment: CDR1 LGHNA and CDR2 YNFKEQ.